The source of this T cell receptor beta chain is a study of T cells in Graves' hyperthyroidism and ophthalmopathy. General observations from the study: Researchers found most expanded thyroid clonotypes above 0.001 in blood as well.

Amplification targeted TCR beta CDR3 regions from RNA transcripts. TCR CDR3 underwent first-round RT-PCR with the HTBI primer set. TCRdb ran MiXCR on the multiplex PCR reads and lists one entry per CDR3 protein. The sample lists roughly 500,000 distinct CDR3 sequences, approximately 15% occurring once. Trimming took off 3 bases at V and 3 bases at J, with 12 bases between the two ends. Germline V gene data show CDR1 as KGHDR and CDR2 as SFDVKD. This CDR3 has 15 residues. This clonotype was detected ten times or more. The antigen remains undetermined. Hyperthyroidism in the patients, aged 18 to 65, was newly diagnosed and under 2 months in duration. Sampled blood dates from first hyperthyroidism diagnosis, and it precedes any ophthalmopathy symptoms.

The sequenced material came from blood. This TCR was sampled from a woman in her twenties or thirties with Graves' hyperthyroidism that later progressed to Graves' ophthalmopathy. This sequence joins TRBV24-1 and TRBJ2-3; D might be TRBD1 (5 bases). The CDR3 coding sequence is TGTGCCACCAGTGATCCAGGGATCTCTACAGATACGCAGTATTTT. Residues: CATSDPGISTDTQYF.